Listed below are T cell receptor beta chains from one sample, sequenced in a study of T cells in Graves' hyperthyroidism and ophthalmopathy. One entry per CDR3 protein, called by TCRdb with MiXCR from the multiplex PCR reads. The data hold about 350,000 distinct CDR3 sequences, with about a fifth observed a single time. The sample comprised blood. These TCRs come from a young woman with Graves' hyperthyroidism. CDR3s include the opening cysteine and the closing phenylalanine or tryptophan. The order of the fields is V gene, D gene, J gene, clone size, CDR3 protein, CDR3 DNA. D genes are given only for firm matches. Clone sizes are given selectively: once, few, many, or a class where the clone is expanded.

TRBV27	.	TRBJ1-3	many	CASSSSPGTGNTIYF	TGTGCCAGCAGTTCAAGTCCCGGGACAGGAAACACCATATATTTT
TRBV4-1	.	TRBJ2-7	.	CASCNHDRSDEQYF	TGCGCCAGCTGCAACCACGACCGGAGCGACGAGCAGTACTTC
TRBV13	.	TRBJ1-1	many	CASSLGRRGTEAFF	TGTGCCAGCAGCTTAGGCCGACGGGGGACTGAAGCTTTCTTT
TRBV3-1	.	TRBJ2-7	many	CASSRYPPPPRLASHEQYF	TGTGCCAGCAGCCGCTATCCCCCCCCGCCACGGCTAGCGTCCCACGAGCAGTACTTC
TRBV20-1	.	TRBJ2-7	many	CSARGTISYEQYF	TGCAGTGCTAGAGGGACTATCTCCTACGAGCAGTACTTC
TRBV12-3/TRBV12-4	.	TRBJ1-5	many	CASSVGGNNQPQHF	TGTGCCAGCAGTGTCGGGGGGAACAATCAGCCCCAGCATTTT
TRBV7-3	TRBD2	TRBJ2-2	few	CASSRTSDGELFF	TGTGCCAGCAGCAGAACTAGCGACGGGGAGCTGTTTTTT
TRBV7-2	.	TRBJ2-7	few	CASSLVRAGDQYF	TGTGCCAGCAGCTTAGTCAGGGCAGGCGATCAGTACTTC
TRBV12-3/TRBV12-4	.	TRBJ2-6	many	CASSLKGVGANVLTF	TGTGCCAGCAGTTTAAAGGGGGTCGGGGCCAACGTCCTGACTTTC
TRBV12-3/TRBV12-4	TRBD2	TRBJ2-5	many	CASSSPPGSGGSQETQYF	TGTGCCAGCAGTTCTCCCCCTGGTAGCGGGGGTTCTCAAGAGACCCAGTACTTC
TRBV12-3/TRBV12-4	TRBD1	TRBJ2-7	many	CASIRGDRGSEQYF	TGTGCCAGCATTCGAGGGGACAGGGGGTCCGAGCAGTACTTC
TRBV2	.	TRBJ1-1	.	CASSEVGDSNTEAFF	TGTGCCAGCAGTGAAGTGGGGGATTCGAACACTGAAGCTTTCTTT
TRBV12-3/TRBV12-4	TRBD2	TRBJ2-5	many	CASRSSGDRESQYF	TGTGCCAGCAGATCCAGCGGGGACCGAGAATCCCAGTACTTC
TRBV2	TRBD1	TRBJ1-2	many	CASSGSGQDGYTF	TGTGCCAGCAGTGGCTCCGGACAGGACGGCTACACCTTC